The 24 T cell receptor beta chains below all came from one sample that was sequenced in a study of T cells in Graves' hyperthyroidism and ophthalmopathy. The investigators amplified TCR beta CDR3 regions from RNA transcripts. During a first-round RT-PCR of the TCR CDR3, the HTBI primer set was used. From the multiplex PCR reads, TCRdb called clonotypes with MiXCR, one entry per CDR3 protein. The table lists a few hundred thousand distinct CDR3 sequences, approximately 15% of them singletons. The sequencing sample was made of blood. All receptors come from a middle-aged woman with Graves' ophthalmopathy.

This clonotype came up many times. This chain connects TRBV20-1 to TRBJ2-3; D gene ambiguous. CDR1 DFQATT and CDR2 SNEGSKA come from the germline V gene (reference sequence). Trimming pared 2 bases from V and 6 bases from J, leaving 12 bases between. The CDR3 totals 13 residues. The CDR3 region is CSARLPISDTQYF. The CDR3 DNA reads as TGCAGTGCTAGATTGCCTATTTCGGATACGCAGTATTTT.

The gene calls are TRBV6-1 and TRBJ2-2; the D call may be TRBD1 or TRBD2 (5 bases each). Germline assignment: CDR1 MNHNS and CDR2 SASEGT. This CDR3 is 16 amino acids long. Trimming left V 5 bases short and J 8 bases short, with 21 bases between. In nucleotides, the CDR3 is TGTGCCAGCAGTTCCATGAGGGGAAGGGCCGAAGGGGAGCTGTTTTTT. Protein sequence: CASSSMRGRAEGELFF.

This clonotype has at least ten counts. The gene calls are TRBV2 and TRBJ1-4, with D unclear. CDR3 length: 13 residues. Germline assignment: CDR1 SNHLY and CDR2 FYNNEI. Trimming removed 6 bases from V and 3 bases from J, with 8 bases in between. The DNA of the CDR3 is TGTGCCAGCAGGGCAGACCCTAATGAAAAACTGTTTTTT. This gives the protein CASRADPNEKLFF.

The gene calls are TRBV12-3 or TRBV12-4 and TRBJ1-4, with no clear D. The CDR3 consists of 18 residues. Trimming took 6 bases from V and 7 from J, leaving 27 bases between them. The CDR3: CASSPRAAIGWSTEKLFF. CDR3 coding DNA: TGTGCCAGCAGCCCTAGAGCAGCCATAGGCTGGAGCACTGAAAAACTGTTTTTT.

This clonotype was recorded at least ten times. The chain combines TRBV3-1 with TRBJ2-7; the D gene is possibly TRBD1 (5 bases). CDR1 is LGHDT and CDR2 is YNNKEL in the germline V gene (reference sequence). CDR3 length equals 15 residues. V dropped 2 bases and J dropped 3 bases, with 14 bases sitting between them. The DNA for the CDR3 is TGTGCCAGCAGCCAAAGGGGAAGAGGAGACTACGAGCAGTACTTC. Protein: CASSQRGRGDYEQYF.

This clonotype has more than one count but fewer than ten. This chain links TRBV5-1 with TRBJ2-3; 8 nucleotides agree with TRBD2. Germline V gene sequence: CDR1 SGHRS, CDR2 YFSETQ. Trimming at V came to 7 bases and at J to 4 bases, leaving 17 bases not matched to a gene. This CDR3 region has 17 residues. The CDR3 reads CASGRDAYPGGADTQYF. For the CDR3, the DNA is TGCGCCAGCGGTCGGGATGCCTACCCGGGGGGGGCAGATACGCAGTATTTT.

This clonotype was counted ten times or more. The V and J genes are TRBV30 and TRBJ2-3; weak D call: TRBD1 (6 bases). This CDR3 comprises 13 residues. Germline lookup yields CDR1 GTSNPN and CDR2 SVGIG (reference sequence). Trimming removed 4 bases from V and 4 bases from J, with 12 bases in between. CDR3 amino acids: CAWKKQGPDTQYF. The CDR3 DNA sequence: TGTGCCTGGAAGAAACAGGGACCAGATACGCAGTATTTT.

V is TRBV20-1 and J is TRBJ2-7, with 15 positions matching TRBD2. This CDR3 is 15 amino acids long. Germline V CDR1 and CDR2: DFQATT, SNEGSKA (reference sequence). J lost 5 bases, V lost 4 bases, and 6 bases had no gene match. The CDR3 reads CSATLGTSGRNEQYF. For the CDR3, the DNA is TGCAGTGCTACCTTAGGGACTAGCGGGAGGAACGAGCAGTACTTC.

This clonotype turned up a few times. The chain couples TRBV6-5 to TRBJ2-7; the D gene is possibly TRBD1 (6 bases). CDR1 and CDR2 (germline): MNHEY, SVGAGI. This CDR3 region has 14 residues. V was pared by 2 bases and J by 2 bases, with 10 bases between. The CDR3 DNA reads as TGTGCCAGCAGTTACACAGGGAGAACCTACGAGCAGTACTTC. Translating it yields CASSYTGRTYEQYF.

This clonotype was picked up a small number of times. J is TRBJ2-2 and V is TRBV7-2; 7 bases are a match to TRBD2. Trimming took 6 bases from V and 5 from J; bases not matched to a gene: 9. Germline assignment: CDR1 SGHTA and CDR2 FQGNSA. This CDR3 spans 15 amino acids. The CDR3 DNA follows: TGTGCCAGCAGACGGCCGGGACTAACAACCGGGGAGCTGTTTTTT. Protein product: CASRRPGLTTGELFF.

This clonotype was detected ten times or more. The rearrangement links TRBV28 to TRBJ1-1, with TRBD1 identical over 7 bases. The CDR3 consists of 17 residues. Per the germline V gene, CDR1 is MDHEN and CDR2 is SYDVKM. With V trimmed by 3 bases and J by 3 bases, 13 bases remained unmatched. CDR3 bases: TGTGCCAGCAGTTTCTACCGACAGGGAGGAGGATACACTGAAGCTTTCTTT. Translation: CASSFYRQGGGYTEAFF.

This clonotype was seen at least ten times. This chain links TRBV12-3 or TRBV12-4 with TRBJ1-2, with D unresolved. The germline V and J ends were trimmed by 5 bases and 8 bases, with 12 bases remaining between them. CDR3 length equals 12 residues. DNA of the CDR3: TGTGCCAGCAGTCCACGGGTACGCGGCTACACCTTC. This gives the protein CASSPRVRGYTF.

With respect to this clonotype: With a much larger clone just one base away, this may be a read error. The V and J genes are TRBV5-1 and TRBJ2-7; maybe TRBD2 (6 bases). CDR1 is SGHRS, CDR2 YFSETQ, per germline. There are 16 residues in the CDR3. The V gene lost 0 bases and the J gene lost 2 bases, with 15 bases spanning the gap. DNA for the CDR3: TGCGCCAGCAGCTTGGGACCCGGGGGTTACCCCTACGAGCAGTACTTC. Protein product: CASSLGPGGYPYEQYF.

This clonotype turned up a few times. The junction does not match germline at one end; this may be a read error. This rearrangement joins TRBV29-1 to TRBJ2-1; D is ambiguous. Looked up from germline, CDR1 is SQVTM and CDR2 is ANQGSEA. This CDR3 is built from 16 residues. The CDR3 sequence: CSVEDALNPSCNEQFF. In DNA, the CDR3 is TGCAGCGTTGAAGATGCCCTTAATCCCTCCTGCAATGAGCAGTTCTTC.

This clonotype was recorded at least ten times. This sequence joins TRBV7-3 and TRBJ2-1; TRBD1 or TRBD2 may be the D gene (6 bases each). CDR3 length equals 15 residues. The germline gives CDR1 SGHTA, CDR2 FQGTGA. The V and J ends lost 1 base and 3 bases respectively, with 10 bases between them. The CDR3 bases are TGTGCCAGCAGCTTAATGGGGGGCGGCTACAATGAGCAGTTCTTC. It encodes CASSLMGGGYNEQFF.

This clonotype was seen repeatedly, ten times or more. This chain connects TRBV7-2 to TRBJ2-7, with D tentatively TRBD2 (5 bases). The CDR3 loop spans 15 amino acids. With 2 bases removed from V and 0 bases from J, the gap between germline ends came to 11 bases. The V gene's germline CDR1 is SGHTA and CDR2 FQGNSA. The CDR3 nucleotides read TGTGCCAGCAGCTTAAGAGTGAGCGGCTCCTACGAGCAGTACTTC. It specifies CASSLRVSGSYEQYF. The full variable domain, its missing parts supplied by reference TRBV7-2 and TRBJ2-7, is GAGVSQSPSNKVTEKGKDVELRCDPISGHTALYWYRQSLGQGLEFLIYFQGNSAPDKSGLPSDRFSAERTGGSVSTLTIQRTQQEDSAVYLCASSLRVSGSYEQYFGPGTRLTVT.

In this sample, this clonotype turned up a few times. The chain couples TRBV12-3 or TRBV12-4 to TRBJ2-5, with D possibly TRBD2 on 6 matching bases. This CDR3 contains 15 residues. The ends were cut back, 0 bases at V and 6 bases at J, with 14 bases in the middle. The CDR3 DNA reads TGTGCCAGCAGTTTAGCGGGGGGTTCCCGTCAGACCCAGTACTTC. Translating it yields CASSLAGGSRQTQYF.

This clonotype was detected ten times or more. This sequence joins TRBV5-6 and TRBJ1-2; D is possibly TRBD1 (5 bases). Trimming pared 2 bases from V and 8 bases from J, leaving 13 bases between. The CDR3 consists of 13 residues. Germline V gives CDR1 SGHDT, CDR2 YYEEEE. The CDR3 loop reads CASSLGEGRGYTF. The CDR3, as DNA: TGTGCCAGCAGCTTAGGGGAGGGGCGCGGCTACACCTTC.

CDR3 sequence reads: CASTIAGTLTEAFF. CDR3 sequence (DNA): TGTGCCAGTACCATAGCTGGGACACTCACTGAAGCTTTCTTT. The gene calls are TRBV19 and TRBJ1-1; weak D call: TRBD1 (6 bases). The V end was cut by 7 bases, the J end by 4 bases, with 16 bases between. This CDR3 comprises 14 residues. CDR1 LNHDA and CDR2 SQIVND come from the germline V gene (reference sequence).

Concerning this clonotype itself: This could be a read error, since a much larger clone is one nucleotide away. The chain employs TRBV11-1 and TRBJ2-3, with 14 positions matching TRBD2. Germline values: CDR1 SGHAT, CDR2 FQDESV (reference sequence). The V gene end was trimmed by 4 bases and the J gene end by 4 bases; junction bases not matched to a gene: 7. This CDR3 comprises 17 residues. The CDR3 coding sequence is TGTGCCAGCAGCTGCAGGACTAGCGGGGGGACTCCAGATACGCAGTATTTT. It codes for CASSCRTSGGTPDTQYF. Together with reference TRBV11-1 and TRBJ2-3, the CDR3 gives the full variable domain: EAEVAQSPRYKITEKSQAVAFWCDPISGHATLYWYRQILGQGPELLVQFQDESVVDDSQLPKDRFSAERLKGVDSTLKIQPAELGDSAMYLCASSCRTSGGTPDTQYFGPGTRLTVL.

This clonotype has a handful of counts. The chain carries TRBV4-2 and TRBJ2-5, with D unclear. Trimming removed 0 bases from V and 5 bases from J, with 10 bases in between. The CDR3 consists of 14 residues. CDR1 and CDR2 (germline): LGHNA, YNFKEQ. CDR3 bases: TGTGCCAGCAGCCAAGATCCCTCTATGGAGACCCAGTACTTC. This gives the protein CASSQDPSMETQYF.

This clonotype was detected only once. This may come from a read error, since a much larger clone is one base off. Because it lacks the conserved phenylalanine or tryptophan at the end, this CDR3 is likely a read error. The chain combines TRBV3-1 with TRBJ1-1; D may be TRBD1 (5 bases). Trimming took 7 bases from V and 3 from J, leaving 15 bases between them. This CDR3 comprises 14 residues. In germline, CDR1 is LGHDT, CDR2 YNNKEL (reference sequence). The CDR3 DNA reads TGTGCCAGCACGACGGGCCAGGGATACACTGAAGCTTTCCTT. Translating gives CASTTGQGYTEAFL.

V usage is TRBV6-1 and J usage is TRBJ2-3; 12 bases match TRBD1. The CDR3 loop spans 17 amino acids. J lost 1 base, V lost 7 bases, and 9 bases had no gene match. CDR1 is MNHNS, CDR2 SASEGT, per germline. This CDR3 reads CASNPGQGAIGTDTQYF. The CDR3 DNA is TGTGCCAGCAACCCGGGACAGGGGGCGATTGGCACAGATACGCAGTATTTT.

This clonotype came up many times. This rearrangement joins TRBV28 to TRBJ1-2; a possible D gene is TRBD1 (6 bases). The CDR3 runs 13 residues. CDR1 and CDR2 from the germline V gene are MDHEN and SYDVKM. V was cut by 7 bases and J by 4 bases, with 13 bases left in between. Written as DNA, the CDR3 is TGTGCCAGCAACCAGGGGCGCCCCTATGGCTACACCTTC. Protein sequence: CASNQGRPYGYTF.